A single sample gave rise to the 29 T cell receptor beta chains below, sequenced in a study of blood T cells in healthy people across ages. Through a sample-barcoded 5' primer and a J-beta primer mix, a second PCR was run for about 6 to 11 cycles. Using its own MiXCR run on the 5' RACE reads, TCRdb lists one record per CDR3 protein. This table has 700,000 to 900,000 distinct CDR3 sequences, roughly 26% appearing once. These sequences were also reported in another study, on T cells of mothers and their children.

The sequencing input was blood. These TCRs come from a boy younger than 18 in good health.

About this clonotype: Germline and junction disagree at one end, which may indicate a read error. The chain links TRBV6-5 to TRBJ2-7; D unresolved. Germline assignment: CDR1 MNHEY and CDR2 SVGAGI. The CDR3 extends over 15 amino acids. CDR3 amino acids: CARSIQPGLKGGQYF. CDR3 bases: TGTGCCCGCAGTATCCAACCGGGTCTAAAAGGTGGGCAGTACTTC.

This clonotype has more than one count but fewer than ten. The chain employs TRBV11-2 and TRBJ2-3, with D perhaps TRBD2 (5 bases). V was clipped by 2 bases and J by 2 bases, with 17 bases between them. This CDR3 spans 17 amino acids. Germline V gene data show CDR1 as SGHAT and CDR2 as FQNNGV. CDR3 in DNA: TGTGCCAGCAGCTTAAGACCGAGCGGAATGGCCACAGATACGCAGTATTTT. Its protein product is CASSLRPSGMATDTQYF.

V gene TRBV5-5 combines with J gene TRBJ1-4; TRBD1 matches 7 bases. Germline V CDR1 and CDR2: SGHKS, YYEKEE (reference sequence). The CDR3 extends over 16 amino acids. After removal of 0 bases from V and 7 bases from J, the junction contained 9 bases not matched to a gene. The CDR3 sequence: CASSLVPGTVPEKLFF. Written as DNA, the CDR3 is TGTGCCAGCAGCTTGGTGCCCGGGACAGTTCCTGAAAAACTGTTTTTT. The full variable domain, with the rest looked up from reference TRBV5-5 and TRBJ1-4, is DAGVTQSPTHLIKTRGQQVTLRCSPISGHKSVSWYQQVLGQGPQFIFQYYEKEERGRGNFPDRFSARQFPNYSSELNVNALLLGDSALYLCASSLVPGTVPEKLFFGSGTQLSVL.

This clonotype came up a few times. The rearrangement uses TRBV5-1 and TRBJ2-1, with 11 nucleotides matching TRBD2. V lost 0 bases, J lost 7 bases, and 6 bases stayed unmatched. The CDR3 loop spans 16 amino acids. The germline V gene encodes CDR1 SGHRS and CDR2 YFSETQ. The chain's CDR3 is CASSLGGTSGGNEQFF. The CDR3 DNA is TGCGCCAGCAGCTTGGGGGGGACTAGCGGAGGAAATGAGCAGTTCTTC.

This sequence joins TRBV6-5 and TRBJ1-4; D gene uncertain. Germline CDR1 MNHEY, CDR2 SVGAGI. V was shortened by 4 bases and J by 0 bases, with 12 bases between the two germline ends. This CDR3 has 16 residues. The CDR3 spells CASSCEDISTNEKLFF. CDR3 bases: TGTGCCAGCAGTTGCGAGGATATTTCAACTAATGAAAAACTGTTTTTT.

This rearrangement joins TRBV11-2 to TRBJ1-4, with D unclear. Germline V gene lookup returns CDR1 SGHAT and CDR2 FQNNGV. The CDR3 spans 15 residues. Trimming took 3 bases from V and 5 from J, leaving 13 bases between them. This CDR3 reads CASSFGRAPNEKLFF. In DNA, the CDR3 is TGTGCCAGCAGCTTTGGAAGGGCCCCGAATGAAAAACTGTTTTTT.

This clonotype was detected a few times. The chain has TRBV11-2 and TRBJ2-3; the D is unclear. V shed 6 bases and J shed 6 bases, with 10 bases lying between them. The CDR3 has 12 amino acids. The germline V gene encodes CDR1 SGHAT and CDR2 FQNNGV. The CDR3 is CASRATVDTQYF. The CDR3 nucleotides read TGTGCCAGCAGGGCCACGGTCGATACGCAGTATTTT.

The V gene is TRBV12-3 or TRBV12-4, the J gene TRBJ1-1; D gene uncertain. The CDR3 spans 15 residues. V lost 3 bases to trimming and J lost 11 bases, with 22 bases between them. CDR3 loop: CASSFNRQAATGAFF. The CDR3 DNA is TGTGCCAGCAGTTTTAATCGGCAGGCGGCTACCGGGGCTTTCTTT.

This clonotype was observed a handful of times. The chain carries TRBV19 and TRBJ1-5; D call uncertain. Per germline, CDR1 LNHDA and CDR2 SQIVND (reference sequence). With 1 base removed from V and 4 bases from J, the gap between germline ends came to 11 bases. The CDR3 sequence is 15 residues long. The CDR3 DNA follows: TGTGCCAGTAGTATAGGCGCCAGTCATAATCAGCCCCAGCATTTT. This sequence encodes CASSIGASHNQPQHF.

This clonotype was seen a handful of times. The V and J genes are TRBV7-9 and TRBJ1-4; TRBD1 matches 7 bases. Germline V gene sequence: CDR1 SEHNR, CDR2 FQNEAQ (reference sequence). CDR3 length: 15 amino acids. Trimming cost V 5 bases and J 3 bases; bases outside gene matches: 6. The CDR3 nucleotides read TGTGCCAGCAGCGAGGGGGACAGATCTAATGAAAAACTGTTTTTT. It yields the protein CASSEGDRSNEKLFF. Together with reference TRBV7-9 and TRBJ1-4, the CDR3 gives the full variable domain: DTGVSQNPRHKITKRGQNVTFRCDPISEHNRLYWYRQTLGQGPEFLTYFQNEAQLEKSRLLSDRFSAERPKGSFSTLEIQRTEQGDSAMYLCASSEGDRSNEKLFFGSGTQLSVL.

This chain joins TRBV24-1 and TRBJ2-7; 8 positions agree with TRBD1. Germline CDR1 and CDR2: KGHDR and SFDVKD. This CDR3 is built from 16 residues. The V gene end was trimmed by 5 bases and the J gene end by 0 bases; junction bases not matched to a gene: 8. As DNA, the CDR3 is TGTGCCACCAGTGCACACGGACAGGGCTCCTCCTACGAGCAGTACTTC. Its translation is CATSAHGQGSSYEQYF.

This clonotype was counted many times. The chain employs TRBV5-1 and TRBJ1-1; 10 bases are a match to TRBD1. CDR1 is SGHRS, CDR2 YFSETQ, per germline. The ends lost 4 bases at V and 5 bases at J; junction bases unmatched: 11. The CDR3 covers 16 residues. This chain's CDR3 is CASSPAVDRGQTEAFF. DNA of the CDR3: TGCGCCAGCAGCCCGGCTGTCGACAGGGGGCAGACTGAAGCTTTCTTT. The full variable domain, completed using reference TRBV5-1 and TRBJ1-1, is KAGVTQTPRYLIKTRGQQVTLSCSPISGHRSVSWYQQTPGQGLQFLFEYFSETQRNKGNFPGRFSGRQFSNSRSEMNVSTLELGDSALYLCASSPAVDRGQTEAFFGQGTRLTVV.

A few counts support this clonotype. V usage is TRBV7-3 and J usage is TRBJ2-1; the D gene is possibly TRBD2 (6 bases). The CDR3 spans 16 residues. Germline-derived CDR1 and CDR2 are SGHTA and FQGTGA. With 4 bases removed from V and 4 bases from J, the gap between germline ends came to 17 bases. The CDR3 sequence: CASSWGGGEEYNEQFF. DNA of the CDR3: TGTGCCAGCAGCTGGGGAGGCGGGGAGGAATACAATGAGCAGTTCTTC. The full variable domain, rest sourced from reference TRBV7-3 and TRBJ2-1, is GAGVSQTPSNKVTEKGKYVELRCDPISGHTALYWYRQSLGQGPEFLIYFQGTGAADDSGLPNDRFFAVRPEGSVSTLKIQRTERGDSAVYLCASSWGGGEEYNEQFFGPGTRLTVL.

The chain employs TRBV5-1 and TRBJ2-5, with D perhaps TRBD1 (6 bases). The DNA end is more similar to TRBJ2-7, so the J call may be wrong. The CDR3 loop spans 15 amino acids. Germline V lookup: CDR1 SGHRS, CDR2 YFSETQ. As DNA, the CDR3 is TGCGCCAGCAGCTTGGACCCGACAGGAGGCTACGAGCAGTACTTC. Translation gives CASSLDPTGGYEQYF.

The chain has TRBV3-1 and TRBJ1-1; the D is unclear. The V gene's germline CDR1 is LGHDT and CDR2 YNNKEL (reference sequence). CDR3 length: 13 residues. The V end lost 0 bases, the J end lost 8 bases, and 10 bases lay between the germline ends. The CDR3 DNA reads as TGTGCCAGCAGCCAAGATGCGGCGGAGGAAGCTTTCTTT. It yields the protein CASSQDAAEEAFF.

The chain employs TRBV7-9 and TRBJ1-6; 7 bases map to TRBD1. The CDR3 runs 15 residues. Germline V CDR1 and CDR2: SEHNR, FQNEAQ (reference sequence). Unmatched junction bases numbered 7, after V lost 4 bases and J lost 7 bases. This CDR3 is CASSSDRQYNSPLHF. The DNA of the CDR3 is TGTGCCAGCAGCTCGGACAGGCAATACAATTCACCCCTCCACTTT.

The chain joins TRBV5-5 to TRBJ1-5; possible D gene TRBD1, 5 bases. This CDR3 spans 14 amino acids. Trimming stripped 1 base from V and 4 bases from J, with 9 bases between. The germline gives CDR1 SGHKS, CDR2 YYEKEE (reference sequence). The CDR3 coding sequence is TGTGCCAGCAGCTTGTTTCAGGGAAATCAGCCCCAGCATTTT. Its translation is CASSLFQGNQPQHF. The full variable domain, rest sourced from reference TRBV5-5 and TRBJ1-5, is DAGVTQSPTHLIKTRGQQVTLRCSPISGHKSVSWYQQVLGQGPQFIFQYYEKEERGRGNFPDRFSARQFPNYSSELNVNALLLGDSALYLCASSLFQGNQPQHFGDGTRLSIL.

This clonotype was counted only a few times. The chain employs TRBV9 and TRBJ2-7; TRBD1 is a possible D gene (5 bases). The J call may be mistaken, given a closer DNA end match to TRBJ2-5. This CDR3 has 16 residues. CDR1 and CDR2 from the germline V gene are SGDLS and YYNGEE. DNA for the CDR3: TGTGCCAGCAGCAGGGGCGAGGACCCCTCGGTGGAGACCCAGTACTTC. It translates to CASSRGEDPSVETQYF.

This chain joins TRBV20-1 and TRBJ2-4; D gene unclear. V was trimmed by 7 bases and J by 5 bases, leaving 12 bases between them. The CDR3 runs 12 residues. Germline CDR1 DFQATT, CDR2 SNEGSKA (reference sequence). CDR3 nucleotides: TGCAGTGTTACCTCCCTTCAAAACATTCAGTACTTC. Protein sequence: CSVTSLQNIQYF.

This clonotype was detected a few times. The chain employs TRBV4-2 and TRBJ2-3; D unclear. CDR1 LGHNA and CDR2 YNFKEQ come from the germline V gene. CDR3 length: 13 amino acids. With 4 bases removed from V and 2 bases from J, the gap between germline ends came to 7 bases. CDR3 DNA: TGTGCCAGCAGCCGCTCGACCACAGATACGCAGTATTTT. It translates to CASSRSTTDTQYF.

The CDR3 loop reads CASSKGQVNTEAFF. The CDR3 DNA reads TGTGCCAGCAGCAAGGGACAGGTCAACACTGAAGCTTTCTTT. The chain recombines TRBV5-5 with TRBJ1-1; 8 positions match TRBD1. Germline trimming cut 4 bases from V and 2 bases from J; bases unmatched to any gene: 4. CDR1 is SGHKS and CDR2 is YYEKEE in the germline V gene (reference sequence). This CDR3 has 14 amino acids.

The chain employs TRBV10-2 and TRBJ2-3; 10 nucleotides align to TRBD2. The CDR3 consists of 13 residues. V gave up 4 bases and J gave up 6 bases; unmatched junction bases: 1. Germline CDR1 is WSHSY and CDR2 is SAAADI. The CDR3 coding sequence is TGCGCCAGCAGTGCGGGACTAGCGGATACGCAGTATTTT. Residues: CASSAGLADTQYF.

V gene TRBV6-5 combines with J gene TRBJ2-3, with D perhaps given as TRBD1 or TRBD2 (5 bases each). The CDR3 extends over 14 amino acids. Germline-derived CDR1 and CDR2 are MNHEY and SVGAGI. Deletions cut 2 bases from V and 4 bases from J, with 10 bases between. CDR3 bases: TGTGCCAGCAGTTACGAGGGGAACGCAGATACGCAGTATTTT. As protein: CASSYEGNADTQYF.

The chain has TRBV12-3 or TRBV12-4 and TRBJ1-2, with 9 bases lining up with TRBD1. J lost 6 bases, V lost 4 bases, and 6 bases had no gene match. The CDR3 runs to 14 residues. CDR3 protein: CASSYNRGRDGYTF. As DNA, the CDR3 is TGTGCCAGCAGTTACAACAGGGGGCGGGATGGCTACACCTTC.

V and J are TRBV7-2 and TRBJ1-2, with a possible D match to TRBD1 (5 bases). V lost 5 bases, J lost 7 bases, and 14 bases lay in between. Germline lookup yields CDR1 SGHTA and CDR2 FQGNSA. The length of the CDR3 is 13 residues. The CDR3 bases are TGTGCCAGCAGCCCGTCGCCCGGGGCTGGCTACACCTTC. Amino acid sequence: CASSPSPGAGYTF.

CDR3 bases: TGCAGCGTTGAAGACTCCCTCGGCTATGGCTACACCTTC. It encodes CSVEDSLGYGYTF. This chain connects TRBV29-1 to TRBJ1-2; unclear D gene. V lost 0 bases, J lost 4 bases, and 9 bases lay in between. There are 13 residues in the CDR3. Germline values: CDR1 SQVTM, CDR2 ANQGSEA.

This chain links TRBV4-1 with TRBJ1-4; D perhaps matches TRBD1 (6 bases). Trimming took 3 bases from V and 2 from J, leaving 10 bases between them. The CDR3 length is 15 residues. Germline lookup yields CDR1 MGHRA and CDR2 YSYEKL. Here the CDR3 DNA reads TGCGCCAGCAGCCACAACAGGGCGACTAATGAAAAACTGTTTTTT. Translated: CASSHNRATNEKLFF.

This clonotype was recorded at least ten times. The chain carries TRBV27 and TRBJ2-7; 12 bases fit TRBD1. J lost 7 bases, V lost 3 bases, and 7 bases had no gene match. This CDR3 contains 15 residues. Germline CDR1 MNHEY, CDR2 SMNVEV (reference sequence). The CDR3 DNA reads TGTGCCAGCAGTTTTTTCTCGGGACAGGGGGCTGAGCAGTACTTC. This encodes CASSFFSGQGAEQYF.

The chain carries TRBV27 and TRBJ2-3; no clear D. Germline CDR1 reads MNHEY; CDR2 reads SMNVEV (reference sequence). V gave up 2 bases and J gave up 4 bases, with 10 bases separating them. This CDR3 is built from 14 residues. CDR3 residues: CASSLQAPADTQYF. In DNA, the CDR3 is TGTGCCAGCAGTTTACAGGCTCCGGCAGATACGCAGTATTTT.